The present TCR beta chain was sequenced within a study of vaccination effects on CD4 cells after COVID-19. Generated by immunoSEQ multiplex PCR, the TCRdb table keeps only in-frame clones and is missing some. The sample contains 40,000 or so clones, under 80% of which appear only once. As for this clone: What it binds is not known.

Within the ViraFEST assay, antigen-specific CD4+ T cells underwent expansion with viral peptide pools prior to sequencing. Investigators separated out CD4+ T cells once 10 days of culture had passed. Documented for the person is a PCR-confirmed SARS-CoV-2 infection occurring between March and December 2020. Half-medium changes using IL-2 medium occurred on days 3 and 7. The specimen comprised CD4+ T cells from PBMCs cultured with a peptide pool, sampled before COVID-19 vaccination. The clonotype was recovered from a human donor who had a prior SARS-CoV-2 infection.

The CDR3 region has the DNA TGTGCCAGCAGTTCCTTAGGTGCGGCTCTTTACAATGAGCAGTTCTTC. Protein sequence: CASSSLGAALYNEQFF. The chain is built from TRBV11-2 and TRBJ2-1; D is undetermined. This CDR3 has 16 amino acids. CDR1 SGHAT and CDR2 FQNNGV come from the germline V gene. V gave up 6 bases and J gave up 4 bases, with 19 bases separating them.